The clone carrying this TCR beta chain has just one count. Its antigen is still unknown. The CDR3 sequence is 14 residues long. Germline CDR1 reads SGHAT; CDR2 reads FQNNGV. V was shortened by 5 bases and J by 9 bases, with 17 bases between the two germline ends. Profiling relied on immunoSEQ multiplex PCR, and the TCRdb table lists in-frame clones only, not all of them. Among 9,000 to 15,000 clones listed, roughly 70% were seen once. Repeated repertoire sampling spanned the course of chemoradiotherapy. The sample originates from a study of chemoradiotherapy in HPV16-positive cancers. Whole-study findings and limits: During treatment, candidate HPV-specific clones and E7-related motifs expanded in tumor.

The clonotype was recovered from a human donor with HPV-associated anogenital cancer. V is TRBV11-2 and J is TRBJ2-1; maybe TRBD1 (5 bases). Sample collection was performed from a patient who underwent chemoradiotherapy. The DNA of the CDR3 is TGTGCCAGCAGCCTCCTCCGACAGACCCTTGAGCAGTTCTTC. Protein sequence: CASSLLRQTLEQFF.